One sample yielded the 18 T cell receptor beta chains listed below, sequenced in a study of blood T cell repertoires in COVID-19. Some clones are missing from TCRdb's copy, which holds only in-frame ones; the method was immunoSEQ multiplex PCR. The sample includes some 100,000 clones, 90% seen only once; the top ten take about 5.5%. Source material: peripheral blood. The origin of the receptors is a man in his fifties or sixties with acute or convalescent COVID-19.

This CDR3 reads CASSLGQGFYNEQFF. CDR3 DNA: TGTGCCAGCAGCTTGGGACAGGGTTTCTACAATGAGCAGTTCTTC. The V gene is TRBV5-8, the J gene TRBJ2-1; TRBD1 agrees at 7 bases. CDR3 length equals 15 residues. CDR1 is SGHTS and CDR2 is YDEGEE in the germline V gene. V lost 0 bases, J lost 3 bases, and 3 bases stayed unmatched.

The chain employs TRBV6-5 and TRBJ1-2; possibly TRBD1 for D (6 bases). Trimming shortened V by 10 bases and J by 0 bases, and 12 bases separated the two germline ends. The CDR3 loop spans 13 amino acids. The germline CDR1 and CDR2 sequences are MNHEY and SVGAGI. DNA of the CDR3: TGTGCCACCCTACGGACAGCTAACTATGGCTACACCTTC. Translating it yields CATLRTANYGYTF.

V gene TRBV2 combines with J gene TRBJ1-6; 8 nucleotides line up with TRBD1. Germline V gene sequence: CDR1 SNHLY, CDR2 FYNNEI. With V trimmed by 6 bases and J by 10 bases, 8 bases remained unmatched. The CDR3 contains 14 residues. The CDR3 bases are TGTGCCAGCAGGGGAGGACAGGGAGGGTCACCCCTCCACTTT. It is translated as CASRGGQGGSPLHF. Full variable domain (rest looked up from reference TRBV2 and TRBJ1-6): EPEVTQTPSHQVTQMGQEVILRCVPISNHLYFYWYRQILGQKVEFLVSFYNNEISEKSEIFDDQFSVERPDGSNFTLKIRSTKLEDSAMYFCASRGGQGGSPLHFGNGTRLTVT.

The chain recombines TRBV10-1 with TRBJ2-7; the match to TRBD2 covers 7 bases. The CDR3 consists of 16 residues. Germline V gives CDR1 WNHNN, CDR2 SYGVQD (reference sequence). The junction had 7 bases not matched to a gene; V was cut back by 2 bases and J by 0 bases. The CDR3 DNA reads as TGCGCCAGCAGTGAGCGAACTAGCGCTACCTCCTACGAGCAGTACTTC. Amino acids: CASSERTSATSYEQYF.

This chain connects TRBV7-9 to TRBJ2-5; 14 bases are shared with TRBD2. Germline lookup yields CDR1 SEHNR and CDR2 FQNEAQ (reference sequence). The CDR3 is made up of 19 amino acids. V lost 2 bases, J lost 0 bases, and 8 bases stayed unmatched. This chain's CDR3 is CASSLPFGLAGGYQETQYF. The CDR3 DNA is TGTGCCAGCAGCTTACCGTTCGGACTAGCGGGAGGTTACCAAGAGACCCAGTACTTC.

J is TRBJ2-3 and V is TRBV10-2; D is possibly TRBD2 (6 bases). The CDR3 runs 17 residues. V lost 3 bases and J lost 1, with 17 bases in between. Per the germline V gene, CDR1 is WSHSY and CDR2 is SAAADI. This chain's CDR3 is CASSDSWEVEGTDTQYF. The CDR3 DNA is TGCGCCAGCAGTGATTCGTGGGAGGTGGAGGGCACAGATACGCAGTATTTT.

The V gene is TRBV7-9, the J gene TRBJ1-1; no definite D call. This CDR3 region has 15 residues. CDR1 is SEHNR, CDR2 FQNEAQ, per germline (reference sequence). Trimming pared 2 bases from V and 4 bases from J, leaving 14 bases between. This CDR3 is CASSLFLGLGTEAFF. The CDR3 DNA reads TGTGCCAGCAGCTTATTTTTGGGCCTGGGCACTGAAGCTTTCTTT.

The chain uses TRBV10-3 and TRBJ2-4; 9 nucleotides line up with TRBD2. J was trimmed by 7 bases and V by 5 bases; bases with no gene match: 6. The CDR3 contains 14 residues. Germline CDR1 reads ENHRY; CDR2 reads SYGVKD. CDR3 amino acids: CAISTGLAGNIQYF. CDR3 DNA sequence: TGTGCCATCAGTACGGGACTAGCAGGGAACATTCAGTACTTC.

This rearrangement joins TRBV6-5 to TRBJ1-5; D not certain. Germline CDR1 is MNHEY and CDR2 is SVGAGI. V dropped 6 bases and J dropped 2 bases, with 14 bases sitting between them. CDR3 length: 15 amino acids. CDR3 coding DNA: TGTGCCAGCAGCCACGCCGCCCCGGGCAATCAGCCCCAGCATTTT. Its translation: CASSHAAPGNQPQHF.

The chain couples TRBV2 to TRBJ2-4; possible D gene TRBD2, 6 bases. Germline-derived CDR1 and CDR2 are SNHLY and FYNNEI. V lost 4 bases and J lost 1, with 11 bases in between. This CDR3 is 15 amino acids long. DNA of the CDR3: TGTGCCAGCAGTGTTTGGGGGGATGCCAAAAACATTCAGTACTTC. Amino acids: CASSVWGDAKNIQYF.

The chain employs TRBV7-8 and TRBJ2-3; 9 bases fit TRBD2. The junction had 13 bases not matched to a gene; V was cut back by 2 bases and J by 4 bases. The CDR3 is 18 residues long. Germline CDR1 reads SGHVS; CDR2 reads FQNEAQ. The CDR3 DNA is TGTGCCAGCAGCTTAAGACCCCTCTGGGCGGGAGGGGCAGATACGCAGTATTTT. Its protein is CASSLRPLWAGGADTQYF.

The chain links TRBV4-1 to TRBJ1-5; D is perhaps TRBD1 (6 bases). This CDR3 is 18 amino acids long. CDR1 and CDR2 (germline): MGHRA, YSYEKL. The V end lost 2 bases, the J end lost 0 bases, and 17 bases lay between the germline ends. Here the CDR3 reads CASSQTIRQAYSNQPQHF. CDR3 nucleotide sequence: TGCGCCAGCAGCCAAACGATCCGACAGGCTTATAGCAATCAGCCCCAGCATTTT.

The J gene is TRBJ2-3, the V gene TRBV12-5; D is undetermined. The V gene lost 1 base and the J gene lost 10 bases, with 6 bases spanning the gap. There are 11 residues in the CDR3. From germline, CDR1 is LGHNT and CDR2 FRNRAP. The CDR3 bases are TGTGCTAGTGGTTTGGGAGTCTCGCAGTATTTT. Translating it yields CASGLGVSQYF.

This chain links TRBV29-1 with TRBJ2-7, with 9 bases identical to TRBD1. The V gene end was trimmed by 2 bases and the J gene end by 4 bases; junction bases not matched to a gene: 9. The CDR3 runs to 15 residues. Germline CDR1 reads SQVTM; CDR2 reads ANQGSEA. The CDR3 region is CSVEHPGQGRYEQYF. In DNA form, the CDR3 reads TGCAGCGTTGAACACCCGGGACAGGGCCGGTACGAGCAGTACTTC.

The J gene is TRBJ2-1, the V gene TRBV5-1; TRBD2 aligns across 12 bases. Per germline, CDR1 SGHRS and CDR2 YFSETQ. V was clipped by 3 bases and J by 6 bases; unmatched bases: 7. The CDR3 length is 16 residues. This CDR3 reads CASSSIGLAGTNEQFF. The CDR3 DNA reads TGCGCCAGCAGCTCGATAGGACTAGCGGGAACCAATGAGCAGTTCTTC.

The J gene is TRBJ2-1, the V gene TRBV19, with TRBD2 identical over 13 bases. The CDR3 covers 16 residues. CDR1 is LNHDA, CDR2 SQIVND, per germline (reference sequence). V lost 7 bases, J lost 5 bases, and 8 bases stayed unmatched. CDR3: CASTVLGLAGDNEQFF. The CDR3 DNA sequence: TGTGCCAGTACCGTACTCGGACTAGCGGGAGACAATGAGCAGTTCTTC.

V is TRBV6-5 and J is TRBJ1-5; 11 bases match TRBD1. Germline V gene data show CDR1 as MNHEY and CDR2 as SVGAGI. The CDR3 loop spans 15 amino acids. V shed 8 bases, J shed 1 base, and the junction held 4 bases outside the gene matches. The CDR3 nucleotides read TGTGCCAGCGGGACAGGGGGTATGAGCAATCAGCCCCAGCATTTT. Translated: CASGTGGMSNQPQHF.

The rearrangement uses TRBV5-4 and TRBJ1-4; D is possibly TRBD1 (5 bases). CDR1 and CDR2 (germline): SGHNT, YYREEE (reference sequence). The CDR3 covers 16 residues. The V and J ends lost 4 bases and 7 bases respectively, with 20 bases between them. In DNA form, the CDR3 reads TGTGCCAGCAGCATGGGATCTAGAAGGGGCGGTGAAAAACTGTTTTTT. It translates to CASSMGSRRGGEKLFF.